Here is one T cell receptor (beta chain) with its context. The CDR3 runs to 20 residues. V lost 2 bases and J lost 6; bases outside the gene matches: 22. Germline CDR1 reads SGHTA; CDR2 reads FQGTGA. This sample was included in a study of cytomegalovirus exposure and HLA in healthy donors. The PCR made use of 60 Vbeta and 13 Jbeta primers. TCRdb keeps only in-frame clones here, not all; method: immunoSEQ multiplex PCR. The sample has about 77,000 clones; around 78% are singletons. The receptor was derived from a man aged 35 to 55 in good health and CMV-seronegative. Sequencing was done on a sample of PBMCs. The V gene is TRBV7-3, the J gene TRBJ2-1, with TRBD1 matching over 7 bases. CDR3 in amino acids: CASSLSVRPIQGSNSNEQFF. The CDR3 coding sequence is TGTGCCAGCAGCTTATCGGTAAGACCGATACAGGGGTCTAATAGCAATGAGCAGTTCTTC. The entire variable domain, with the rest obtained from reference TRBV7-3 and TRBJ2-1, is as follows: GAGVSQTPSNKVTEKGKYVELRCDPISGHTALYWYRQSLGQGPEFLIYFQGTGAADDSGLPNDRFFAVRPEGSVSTLKIQRTERGDSAVYLCASSLSVRPIQGSNSNEQFFGPGTRLTVL.